This T cell receptor (beta chain) is drawn from a study of memory CD4+ T cells and cytomegalovirus serostatus. Data came from immunoSEQ multiplex PCR; TCRdb stores just in-frame clones and leaves some out. Of about 56,000 clones listed, roughly 87% were seen once; the top ten hold approximately 0.43%. Single viable CD3+CD4+CD8-CD45RO+ cells were sorted as the memory CD4+ T cells. CDR3 size: 14 residues. The germline V gene encodes CDR1 LGHNA and CDR2 YSLEER. The V segment lost 0 bases and the J segment 7 bases; nucleotides outside the gene matches: 4. What was sequenced was memory CD4+ T cells from blood. The chain links TRBV4-3 to TRBJ1-2; TRBD1 matches 8 bases. This receptor was taken from an adult in good health and CMV-seronegative. The chain's CDR3 is CASSQDQGAGGYTF. The CDR3 nucleotides are TGCGCCAGCAGCCAAGATCAGGGGGCAGGTGGCTACACCTTC.